This TCR beta chain was sequenced during a study of blood T cell repertoires in COVID-19 (dated by TCRdb to about 2020). General notes on the study: The collaborator samples originated in the United States, Italy and Spain and spanned the acute and convalescent phases of COVID-19. The material from the prospective study consisted of cDNA or gDNA derived from T cells, B-cell-depleted T cells, or PBMCs. Subjects who had been exposed to COVID-19, were actively infected with it, or had recovered from it provided the deeply sampled blood TCRbeta repertoires that made up the dataset. The repertoires were made available in a free public database intended to serve as a resource for research on the immune response to SARS-CoV-2. The samples were drawn from the first 160 participants of the ongoing ImmuneRACE study and from 950 to 1,500 subjects provided by 6 global collaborators. The sample metadata nearly always contained a de-identified subject ID, COVID-19 status, age in years and sex. Where available, HLA class I and class II types were obtained from metadata supplied by the sample provider rather than from assay-based typing.

The immunoSEQ Assay, a bias-controlled multiplex PCR, was used to amplify TCRbeta CDR3 regions from genomic DNA. Per the original workflow: The number of nucleated cells in each sample was estimated by amplification of reference gene primers within the assay. To quantify the absolute abundance of each unique TCRbeta CDR3 rearrangement, sequence reads were collapsed and filtered. For each sample, productive Simpson clonality was calculated as the square root of Simpson's diversity index over productive rearrangements. Imported from immuneACCESS, the table was reduced by TCRdb to in-frame sequences with V and J called. These copies leave out some clones; in studies compared against another copy, an unresolved V gene accounts for under half, and the cause of the remainder is not known. V, J and clone size are taken as reported in that table, and D and trimming were inferred from the DNA itself. The table for this sample lists almost 15,000 clones; approximately 88% of them were counted only once. The top ten clones comprise about 2.2% of the sample.

Whole blood was collected in K2EDTA tubes by collaborating institutions according to the institutions' own protocols. For TCRbeta analysis, collaborators shipped samples in one of three forms: frozen whole blood, isolated PBMCs, or DNA extracted from either of those sample types. Including the terminal cysteine and phenylalanine, the CDR3 comprises 16 residues. Just CDR3 DNA is preserved here, 48 bases in frame from base 1. V lost 0 bases and J lost 6 bases; the stretch between them is 15 bases long. From a lookup of the germline V gene (reference sequence), CDR1 and CDR2 are LGHDT and YNNKEL. Broad study findings and their caveats: The amount of clinical and demographic metadata varied by source and participant and was provided uncurated.

With regard to this clone: The specificity of this receptor is unknown. Per-base qualities were not stored, and no clone one base away is much larger.

The TCR originated in a woman aged 65 to 85 in a cohort sampled during active or convalescent COVID-19. The rearrangement combines TRBV3-1 (or the pseudogene TRBV3-2) with TRBJ1-5, and the D gene may be TRBD1, 5 bases matching. Sequenced material: peripheral blood. The DNA is as follows: TGTGCCAGCAGCCAAGATCTAGGGGCAGGGCCTCAGCCCCAGCATTTT. Protein translation: CASSQDLGAGPQPQHF.